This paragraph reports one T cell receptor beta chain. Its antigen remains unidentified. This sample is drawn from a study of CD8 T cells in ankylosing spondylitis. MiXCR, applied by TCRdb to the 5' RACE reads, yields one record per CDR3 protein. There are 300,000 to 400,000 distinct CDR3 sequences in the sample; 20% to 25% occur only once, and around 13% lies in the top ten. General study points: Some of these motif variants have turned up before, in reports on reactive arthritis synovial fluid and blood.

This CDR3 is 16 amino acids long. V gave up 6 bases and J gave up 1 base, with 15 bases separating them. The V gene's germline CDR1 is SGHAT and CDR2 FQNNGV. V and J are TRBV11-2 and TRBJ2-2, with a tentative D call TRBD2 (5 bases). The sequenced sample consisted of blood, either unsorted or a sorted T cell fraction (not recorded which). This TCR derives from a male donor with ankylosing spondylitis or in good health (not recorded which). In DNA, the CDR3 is TGTGCCAGCAGAGGAGGATGGGAGCTGAACACCGGGGAGCTGTTTTTT. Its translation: CASRGGWELNTGELFF.